Below are 6 T cell receptor beta chains sequenced from a single sample in a study of Ad26.COV2.S vaccination and SARS-CoV-2 variants. TCRdb's table, derived via immunoSEQ multiplex PCR, lists solely in-frame clones and lacks some. The sample lists 300,000 to 350,000 clones, roughly 88% occurring once. The treatment here: some 20 received Ad26.COV2.S at low or high dose, single or two shots; 5 received placebo; per-sample allocation not given. Sample collection was performed on day 63 after the first vaccine or placebo injection. This specimen consisted of peripheral blood, obtained in a trial of Ad26.COV2.S vaccine versus placebo. These receptors were obtained from a person between 18 and 65 years old who received the Ad26.COV2.S COVID-19 vaccine or a placebo.

The gene calls are TRBV6-2 or TRBV6-3 and TRBJ1-2, with 7 bases lining up with TRBD1. Germline trimming cut 2 bases from V and 6 bases from J; bases unmatched to any gene: 6. From germline, CDR1 is MNHEY and CDR2 SVGEGT. CDR3 size: 14 residues. The CDR3 is CASSYLDREDGYTF. CDR3 bases: TGTGCCAGCAGTTACCTCGACAGGGAGGATGGCTACACCTTC.

The chain carries TRBV11-3 and TRBJ1-1; maybe TRBD1 (5 bases). The CDR3 loop spans 13 amino acids. Germline values: CDR1 SGHNT, CDR2 YENEEA. The V end was cut by 0 bases, the J end by 5 bases, with 7 bases between. DNA for the CDR3: TGTGCCAGCAGCTTAGACAGGGCAACTGAAGCTTTCTTT. Its translation is CASSLDRATEAFF.

The J gene is TRBJ1-3, the V gene TRBV2, with TRBD1 matching over 8 bases. This CDR3 contains 17 residues. J was trimmed by 0 bases and V by 7 bases; bases with no gene match: 11. CDR1 SNHLY and CDR2 FYNNEI come from the germline V gene. CDR3 residues: CASTRQGAGGSGNTIYF. In DNA form, the CDR3 reads TGTGCCAGCACGAGGCAGGGGGCAGGAGGCTCTGGAAACACCATATATTTT.

This clone was counted between two and nine times. This chain uses TRBV13 with TRBJ1-2; 12 bases align to TRBD1. This CDR3 region has 17 residues. The germline V gene encodes CDR1 PRHDT and CDR2 FYEKMQ (reference sequence). The ends lost 5 bases at V and 4 bases at J; junction bases unmatched: 11. The CDR3 nucleotides are TGTGCCAGCAGCCCGACCCCGGGACAGGGGGCCCCCTATGGCTACACCTTC. Translation gives CASSPTPGQGAPYGYTF.

V usage is TRBV27 and J usage is TRBJ2-7, with TRBD1 matching 7 bases. The germline V gene encodes CDR1 MNHEY and CDR2 SMNVEV (reference sequence). V shed 7 bases, J shed 3 bases, and the junction held 9 bases outside the gene matches. The CDR3 covers 14 residues. In nucleotides, the CDR3 is TGTGCCAGCATAGATAGACGGGACAGCTACGAGCAGTACTTC. Translating gives CASIDRRDSYEQYF.

The rearrangement links TRBV27 to TRBJ2-7; the match to TRBD2 covers 9 bases. This CDR3 has 17 amino acids. Trimming cost V 5 bases and J 6 bases; bases outside gene matches: 17. Germline values: CDR1 MNHEY, CDR2 SMNVEV (reference sequence). For the CDR3, the DNA is TGTGCCAGCAGTCCCTCGATCCTAGCGGGATCCCCGGGCGAGCAGTACGTC. Translated, it gives CASSPSILAGSPGEQYV.